These 18 T cell receptor beta chains were sequenced from one sample in a study of CD8+CD57+ T cells in acquired aplastic anemia. It was patients with CD8+CD57+ cell expansion by flow cytometry who were chosen for sequencing. Investigators profiled TCR beta VDJ and CDR3 from genomic DNA template. TCRdb re-analysed the reads in MiXCR, keeping a single row per CDR3 protein. The table shows approximately 260,000 distinct CDR3 sequences, with 65% to 90% occurring only once. The sequencing sample was made of sorted CD4+, CD8+, or CD8+CD57+ T cells (not recorded which) from PBMCs. The receptors were gathered from a human donor with aplastic anemia.

The CDR3 nucleotides are TGCAGTGCCACTACCGGGGGATACAATGAGCAGTTCTTC. It encodes CSATTGGYNEQFF. The chain joins TRBV20-1 to TRBJ2-1, with a possible D match to TRBD2 (6 bases). V was clipped by 6 bases and J by 4 bases, with 13 bases between them. Per germline, CDR1 DFQATT and CDR2 SNEGSKA (reference sequence). CDR3 size: 13 residues.

A word on this clonotype: Since no conserved phenylalanine or tryptophan closes the CDR3, a read error is the likely cause. No DNA is shown, since the ends of the CDR3 on it are uncertain; the CDR3 is the one TCRdb lists. The chain carries TRBV7-9 and TRBJ2-3; the listed D gene, TRBD1, was not tested against the DNA. Looked up from germline, CDR1 is SEHNR and CDR2 is FQNEAQ (reference sequence). The CDR3 extends over 13 residues, inclusive of both ends. CDR3 sequence reads: CASSFERSGAQDE.

This chain links TRBV7-8 with TRBJ1-3; D remains unclear. Deletions cut 0 bases from V and 2 bases from J, with 11 bases between. The CDR3 has 16 amino acids. Germline lookup yields CDR1 SGHVS and CDR2 FQNEAQ. DNA of the CDR3: TGTGCCAGCAGCTTAGCAGGGAGCAAGGCTGGAAACACCATATATTTT. Its translation is CASSLAGSKAGNTIYF.

This clonotype showed up just a few times. The rearrangement joins TRBV2 to TRBJ1-5; perhaps TRBD1 as D (6 bases). The germline CDR1 and CDR2 sequences are SNHLY and FYNNEI. This CDR3 is 13 amino acids long. With 8 bases removed from V and 11 bases from J, the gap between germline ends came to 19 bases. CDR3 sequence reads: CASGDTGTHTQHF. For the CDR3, the DNA is TGTGCCAGCGGGGACACAGGCACTCATACCCAGCATTTT.

V and J are TRBV7-9 and TRBJ1-2; D is unclear. Germline V gene sequence: CDR1 SEHNR, CDR2 FQNEAQ (reference sequence). The CDR3 covers 15 residues. V dropped 4 bases and J dropped 3 bases, with 15 bases sitting between them. CDR3: CASSCRGGSDYGYTF. CDR3 in DNA: TGTGCCAGCAGCTGTCGTGGAGGGTCAGACTATGGCTACACCTTC.

The J gene is TRBJ2-3, the V gene TRBV9; D gene uncertain. The CDR3 is made up of 15 amino acids. The germline V gene has CDR1 SGDLS and CDR2 YYNGEE. The V end lost 2 bases, the J end lost 10 bases, and 20 bases lay between the germline ends. DNA for the CDR3: TGTGCCAGCAGCGTCGACGGCGCCGCCTATAATTCGCAGTATTTT. This encodes CASSVDGAAYNSQYF.

The V gene is TRBV7-3, the J gene TRBJ1-1; D is ambiguous. CDR3 length equals 13 residues. Germline-derived CDR1 and CDR2 are SGHTA and FQGTGA. V lost 6 bases, J lost 4 bases, and 12 bases lay in between. The CDR3 DNA reads TGTGCCAGCAGTCCCCGGGAGAGCACTGAAGCTTTCTTT. Encoded protein: CASSPRESTEAFF.

This chain links TRBV7-8 with TRBJ1-6; possible D gene TRBD1, 5 bases. The germline V gene has CDR1 SGHVS and CDR2 FQNEAQ. The CDR3 loop spans 16 amino acids. The V and J ends lost 1 base and 16 bases respectively, with 23 bases between them. CDR3 amino acids: CASSLGGGGYKQHLHF. The CDR3 bases are TGTGCCAGCAGCTTAGGGGGGGGTGGCTATAAGCAGCATCTCCACTTT.

The chain uses TRBV20-1 and TRBJ1-1; weak D call: TRBD1 (5 bases). V gave up 3 bases and J gave up 3 bases, with 8 bases separating them. CDR1 is DFQATT, CDR2 SNEGSKA, per germline (reference sequence). This CDR3 is 12 amino acids long. CDR3 residues: CSARMGHTEAFF. CDR3 nucleotide sequence: TGCAGTGCTAGGATGGGGCACACTGAAGCTTTCTTT.

The rearrangement links TRBV7-8 to TRBJ2-5; D not resolved. The V gene's germline CDR1 is SGHVS and CDR2 FQNEAQ. The CDR3 contains 14 residues. The V end lost 1 base, the J end lost 7 bases, and 13 bases lay between the germline ends. For the CDR3, the DNA is TGTGCCAGCAGCTTAGGAAGCGAGCAACTGACCCAGTACTTC. Translation gives CASSLGSEQLTQYF.

In the case of this clonotype: The CDR3 ends on some other residue instead of the conserved phenylalanine or tryptophan, so this is likely a read error. The DNA is left out, because the CDR3 cannot be placed on it with certainty; the CDR3 is given as TCRdb lists it. The chain's CDR3 is CASSLTGTTEAFFGQ. This chain joins TRBV19 and TRBJ2-1; the D call TRBD1 from the table was never checked on the DNA. Inclusive of both ends, the CDR3 amounts to 15 amino acids. Per the germline V gene, CDR1 is LNHDA and CDR2 is SQIVND (reference sequence).

The chain links TRBV12-3 or TRBV12-4 to TRBJ2-7; 9 bases agree with TRBD2. The V and J ends lost 3 bases and 5 bases, in that order; junction bases with no gene match: 2. The CDR3 runs to 13 residues. The CDR3 loop is CASSFGGGDEQYF. The DNA of the CDR3 is TGTGCCAGCAGTTTTGGCGGGGGGGACGAGCAGTACTTC.

The chain links TRBV2 to TRBJ2-5, with 7 bases aligning to TRBD2. Trimming at V came to 4 bases and at J to 5 bases, leaving 10 bases not matched to a gene. Germline V lookup: CDR1 SNHLY, CDR2 FYNNEI. This CDR3 comprises 15 residues. The CDR3 coding sequence is TGTGCCAGCAGTGTTCCGGGGGGTGTGGGTGAGACCCAGTACTTC. As protein: CASSVPGGVGETQYF.

The rearrangement joins TRBV6-5 to TRBJ2-7; a weak D match, TRBD1 (6 bases). In germline, CDR1 is MNHEY, CDR2 SVGAGI. V was shortened by 2 bases and J by 5 bases, with 13 bases between the two germline ends. The CDR3 runs to 14 residues. The CDR3 region has the DNA TGTGCCAGCAGTTACGGTCAGGGGAGACACGAGCAGTACTTC. Translated: CASSYGQGRHEQYF.

With respect to this clonotype: Lacking the conserved final phenylalanine or tryptophan, this CDR3 likely reflects a read error. No DNA is shown, since the ends of the CDR3 on it are uncertain; the CDR3 is the one TCRdb lists. The chain has TRBV2 and TRBJ2-5; the table's D gene call, TRBD2, was not cross checked with the DNA. Both ends counted, the CDR3 spans 15 residues. The germline CDR1 and CDR2 sequences are SNHLY and FYNNEI. The CDR3 loop is CASSDGGTYEQFFYS.

The genes are TRBV7-3 and TRBJ1-1, with D uncertain. Germline assignment: CDR1 SGHTA and CDR2 FQGTGA. This CDR3 region has 15 residues. V was shortened by 5 bases and J by 10 bases, with 23 bases between the two germline ends. The CDR3 sequence: CASSPEWTWGNTAFF. For the CDR3, the DNA is TGTGCCAGCAGCCCAGAGTGGACCTGGGGAAATACAGCTTTCTTT.

The chain joins TRBV7-8 to TRBJ2-7, with 8 nucleotides matching TRBD2. Looked up from germline, CDR1 is SGHVS and CDR2 is FQNEAQ. The CDR3 extends over 15 amino acids. The V segment lost 3 bases and the J segment 8 bases; nucleotides outside the gene matches: 12. In nucleotides, the CDR3 is TGTGCCAGCAGCTTCGCGGGAGGTCCCGATACGCAGCAGTACGTC. Translated, it gives CASSFAGGPDTQQYV.

The chain couples TRBV2 to TRBJ2-3, with D possibly TRBD2 on 6 matching bases. Looked up from germline, CDR1 is SNHLY and CDR2 is FYNNEI. Trimming pared 6 bases from V and 13 bases from J, leaving 17 bases between. CDR3 length equals 12 residues. CDR3 region: CASSVGGIHEYF. In nucleotides, the CDR3 is TGTGCCAGCAGCGTTGGGGGGATCCATGAGTATTTT.